Listed below are T cell receptor beta chains from one sample, sequenced in a study of breast tumors, draining lymph nodes, adjacent tissues. TCRdb called the multiplex PCR reads again in MiXCR, with one record for every CDR3 protein. The sample lists more than 100,000 distinct CDR3 sequences; 20% to 25% were seen once. The sample was axillary lymph node tissue. Receptors originate from a female donor with breast cancer. Some clones in this sample may be carry-over from other donors' samples. The CDR3 runs from the conserved cysteine through the conserved F or W. The order of the fields is J gene, D gene, clone size, V gene, CDR3 protein, CDR3 DNA. The D gene is left open where the match is weak. Only part of the rows carry a size: once, few, many, or a class if the clone is expanded.

TRBJ2-4 | - | few | TRBV7-2 | CASSSGGGRYIQYF | TGTGCCAGCAGCAGCGGTGGAGGGAGGTACATTCAGTACTTC
TRBJ2-1 | - | many | TRBV6-4 | CASSDSGPGGNEQFF | TGTGCCAGCAGTGACTCTGGGCCCGGAGGGAATGAGCAGTTCTTC
TRBJ2-1 | TRBD2 | many | TRBV7-2 | CASSLAGSLAGGYNEQFF | TGTGCCAGCAGCTTAGCCGGGTCATTAGCGGGAGGTTACAATGAGCAGTTCTTC
TRBJ1-4 | - | many | TRBV5-1 | CASSLTQGGNEKLFF | TGCGCCAGCAGCTTGACCCAGGGTGGAAATGAAAAACTGTTTTTT
TRBJ2-3 | - | many | TRBV29-1 | CSGDLGNTQYF | TGCAGCGGCGACCTAGGGAATACGCAGTATTTT
TRBJ2-1 | TRBD2 | many | TRBV3-1 | CASSPGLAGASVEQFF | TGTGCCAGCAGCCCCGGACTAGCGGGAGCATCGGTTGAGCAGTTCTTC
TRBJ1-6 | - | many | TRBV7-2 | CASSTGRVSSYNSPLHF | TGTGCCAGCAGCACGGGGCGGGTCAGCTCCTATAATTCACCCCTCCACTTT
TRBJ2-2 | - | many | TRBV6-5 | CASSYFIGFWNTGELFF | TGTGCCAGCAGTTACTTTATCGGTTTTTGGAACACCGGGGAGCTGTTTTTT
TRBJ1-4 | - | - | TRBV7-3 | CASSLGQTSGEKLFF | TGTGCCAGCAGCTTAGGACAGACCTCGGGTGAAAAACTGTTTTTT
TRBJ2-1 | - | many | TRBV2 | CASSEGGIEQFF | TGTGCCAGCAGTGAAGGGGGGATTGAGCAGTTCTTC
TRBJ2-7 | TRBD2 | many | TRBV20-1 | CSARDQASGRTEQYF | TGCAGTGCTAGAGATCAGGCTAGCGGGAGGACCGAGCAGTACTTC
TRBJ2-3 | - | many | TRBV2 | CAGGETTDTQYF | TGTGCCGGAGGGGAGACCACAGATACGCAGTATTTT
TRBJ2-1 | - | many | TRBV20-1 | CSARPGHRAGNEQFF | TGCAGTGCTAGGCCGGGGCACAGGGCGGGGAATGAGCAGTTCTTC
TRBJ2-5 | TRBD1 | many | TRBV13 | CASSLFDRGRETQYF | TGTGCCAGCAGCTTATTCGACAGGGGACGAGAGACCCAGTACTTC
TRBJ2-6 | - | - | TRBV12-3/TRBV12-4 | CASSLGQGSGANVLTF | TGTGCCAGCAGTTTGGGGCAGGGCTCTGGGGCCAACGTCCTGACTTTC
TRBJ1-4 | - | many | TRBV15 | CATSLGQINEKLFF | TGTGCCACCAGCCTAGGACAGATAAATGAAAAACTGTTTTTT
TRBJ2-3 | TRBD1 | - | TRBV4-1 | CASSRSGTGVNTQFF | TGCGCCAGCAGCCGCTCCGGGACAGGAGTGAATACGCAGTTTTTT
TRBJ1-4 | - | many | TRBV5-4 | CASSLEGKLFF | TGTGCCAGCAGCTTGGAGGGAAAACTGTTTTTT
TRBJ2-7 | TRBD1 | many | TRBV20-1 | CSGEPGTGTYEQYF | TGCAGCGGGGAACCCGGGACAGGGACCTACGAGCAGTACTTC
TRBJ2-5 | - | many | TRBV24-1 | CATSAPTGPGETQYF | TGTGCCACCAGTGCCCCGACAGGCCCTGGAGAGACCCAGTACTTC
TRBJ2-3 | - | - | TRBV6-1 | CASSGKGSSTDTQYF | TGTGCCAGCAGCGGAAAGGGGAGTAGCACAGATACGCAGTATTTT
TRBJ2-5 | - | - | TRBV7-2 | CASSQGPGETQYF | TGTGCCAGCAGCCAAGGTCCGGGAGAGACCCAGTACTTC
TRBJ2-3 | - | many | TRBV10-3 | CAISESGQRSDTQYF | TGTGCCATCAGTGAGTCGGGGCAAAGGTCAGATACGCAGTATTTT
TRBJ2-1 | - | many | TRBV7-2 | CASSLQGTMVEQFF | TGTGCCAGCAGCTTACAGGGGACCATGGTTGAGCAGTTCTTC
TRBJ1-4 | - | many | TRBV12-3/TRBV12-4 | CASSFGEGMGEKLFF | TGTGCCAGCAGTTTCGGCGAGGGTATGGGTGAAAAACTGTTTTTT
TRBJ2-5 | TRBD2 | many | TRBV5-8 | CASSFPTSGRVETQYF | TGTGCCAGCAGCTTTCCCACTAGCGGGCGGGTAGAGACCCAGTACTTC
TRBJ2-7 | TRBD1 | many | TRBV6-5 | CASSGGQGREQYF | TGTGCCAGCAGTGGGGGACAGGGGAGAGAGCAGTACTTC
TRBJ2-7 | TRBD1 | - | TRBV6-2/TRBV6-3 | CASSYSMDRGDKEQYF | TGTGCTAGCAGTTACTCGATGGACAGGGGGGATAAGGAGCAGTACTTC
TRBJ2-7 | - | - | TRBV6-5 | CASSSRTTQTIPYEQYF | TGTGCCAGCAGTTCTCGGACAACTCAAACAATACCCTACGAGCAGTACTTC
TRBJ2-1 | - | - | TRBV14 | CASSPPGAVSYSEQFF | TGTGCCAGCAGCCCTCCGGGAGCAGTCTCCTACAGTGAGCAGTTCTTC
TRBJ2-1 | - | many | TRBV4-3 | CASSQVGSRYNEQFF | TGCGCCAGCAGCCAAGTCGGAAGTCGATACAATGAGCAGTTCTTC
TRBJ1-3 | TRBD1 | many | TRBV18 | CASSPGQADSGNTIYF | TGTGCCAGCTCACCGGGACAGGCCGACTCTGGAAACACCATATATTTT
TRBJ2-3 | - | once | TRBV9 | CAGSVDGREADTQYF | TGTGCCGGCAGCGTAGACGGGAGAGAGGCAGATACGCAGTATTTC
TRBJ2-3 | TRBD2 | many | TRBV20-1 | CSASDTGASGSGRGTQYF | TGCAGTGCTAGTGATACAGGAGCTAGCGGGAGTGGGCGAGGTACGCAGTATTTT
TRBJ2-3 | TRBD2 | many | TRBV28 | CASSISGSETDTQYF | TGTGCCAGCAGTATTAGCGGGAGCGAGACAGATACGCAGTATTTT
TRBJ2-5 | TRBD2 | many | TRBV19 | CASGPGLAGGETQYF | TGTGCCAGTGGTCCGGGACTAGCGGGAGGGGAGACCCAGTACTTC
TRBJ2-6 | - | many | TRBV5-1 | CASTGTLSGANVLTF | TGCGCCAGCACCGGGACCTTAAGTGGGGCCAACGTCCTGACTTTC
TRBJ1-3 | - | few | TRBV3-1 | CASSPGWYGNTIYF | TGTGCCAGCAGTCCTGGGTGGTACGGAAACACCATATATTTT
TRBJ2-2 | - | many | TRBV15 | CATSREARGELFF | TGTGCCACCAGCAGAGAGGCCCGCGGGGAGCTGTTTTTT
TRBJ2-5 | - | many | TRBV20-1 | CSARAQETQYF | TGCAGTGCTAGGGCACAAGAGACCCAGTACTTC
TRBJ2-1 | TRBD2 | many | TRBV12-3/TRBV12-4 | CASSFELAGGRNEQFF | TGTGCCAGCAGTTTCGAACTAGCGGGAGGACGCAATGAGCAGTTCTTC
TRBJ2-1 | - | many | TRBV20-1 | CSARSPTNYNEQFF | TGCAGTGCTAGGAGCCCCACGAACTACAATGAGCAGTTCTTC